Listed below are T cell receptor beta chains from one sample, sequenced in a study of blood T cell repertoires in COVID-19. The protocol was immunoSEQ multiplex PCR, while the TCRdb copy is restricted to in-frame clones and leaves out a portion. The profile shows roughly 330,000 clones, approximately 88% of them singletons. Specimen: peripheral blood. The receptor set was obtained from a man aged 30-40 years with COVID-19, enrolled during active disease. Both conserved end residues are part of each CDR3. The order of the fields is clone size, V gene, CDR3 length, CDR3 protein. Size is stated for part of the rows, as once, few or many counts, or as a class when the clone is expanded.

NA,TRBV28,17,CASSLGLAGYLSYEQYF
NA,TRBV7-2,15,CASSLGQEIVRGYTF
NA,TRBV5-1,14,CASSLDRGDEKLFF
NA,TRBV24-1,15,CATSVGRGRADTQYF
NA,TRBV6-2/TRBV6-3,15,CASSHRERWNSPLHF
few,TRBV5-4,13,CASSLMGADTQYF
few,TRBV3-1/TRBV3-2,14,CASSQGHGNQPQHF
NA,TRBV28,19,CASSSPRGSGRGSYNEQFF
NA,TRBV4-2,16,CASSQVGSGAQETQYF
NA,TRBV28,14,CASRYTSGHNEQFF
NA,TRBV2,17,CASSERGGQGTYNEQFF
NA,TRBV27,13,CASSPKSRDTQYF
NA,TRBV7-3,17,CASSFDLRGGSHNEQFF
NA,TRBV6-2/TRBV6-3,11,CASSYGTDLHF
NA,TRBV11-3,15,CASSLRRRGTGELFF
once,TRBV3-1/TRBV3-2,16,CASSPRGTSGRNEQYF
once,TRBV27,16,CASSFLVAGGNYGYTF
few,TRBV7-9,15,CASSLNADSRRNQYF
NA,TRBV6-2/TRBV6-3,16,CASSYPSGRSLYEQYF
NA,TRBV15,14,CATSRDLNTGELFF
NA,TRBV10-3,14,CAISLTGSGNTIYF
NA,TRBV4-3,16,CASSQDRGTGGSPLHF
NA,TRBV6-5,15,CASRLWSGSYNEQFF
once,TRBV6-2/TRBV6-3,16,CASSYSLRRPNYEQYF
NA,TRBV18,14,CASSLSTDYNEQFF
NA,TRBV24-1,16,CATSASRQGTSGTQYF
NA,TRBV7-6,15,CASSLGTANIYGYTF
NA,TRBV10-3,14,CAISGGISTDTQYF
few,TRBV24-1,16,CATSDAKTGYGQPQHF
NA,TRBV19,18,CASSIPTPQGQYGNTIYF
NA,TRBV7-2,15,CASSLGTGGVYPQHF
NA,TRBV27,11,CASARGFEQYF
NA,TRBV11-2,19,CASSQTTFWGPDEDTEAFF
NA,TRBV10-3,15,CAISLSGGYQETQYF
NA,TRBV18,14,CASSPQSGEETQYF
once,TRBV9,15,CASSVGGGRDYGYTF
NA,TRBV27,17,CASSSARTGVGGNTIYF
NA,TRBV4-1,14,CASSNLRGDYGYTF
NA,TRBV4-3,16,CASSLGTSGGTDTQYF
NA,TRBV5-8,15,CASSVGQGSLETQYF
NA,TRBV27,16,CASSSGLARNTGELFF
NA,TRBV29-1,11,CSVYTKDTQYF
NA,TRBV6-5,14,CASSTSGVNTEAFF
NA,TRBV4-1,17,CASSHADRAATNEKLFF
NA,TRBV7-2,15,CASSIQGAEYNEQFF
NA,TRBV3-1/TRBV3-2,17,CASSQERAGGSRDTQYF
NA,TRBV27,21,CASSSALFDLDPGSSYNEQFF
NA,TRBV9,14,CASSKGGGSQPQHF
few,TRBV19,15,CASIRGSGLTYGYTF
NA,TRBV7-9,17,CASSLRPTGDSGNTIYF
few,TRBV7-9,15,CASSPLGQGFQPQHF
NA,TRBV5-6,16,CASSNGAGSSIRQAFF
NA,TRBV9,15,CASSGGRESLDTQYF